The 23 T cell receptor beta chains listed next were all sequenced from one sample in a study of cytomegalovirus exposure and HLA in healthy donors. It was with 60 Vbeta and 13 Jbeta primers that the PCR ran. This table comes from immunoSEQ multiplex PCR, and its TCRdb copy is limited to in-frame clones, with some not included. The data hold just over 150,000 clones, with around 84% observed a single time. Sample: PBMCs. The receptors stem from a man aged 18 to 29 in good health and CMV-seropositive.

This clone was picked up a small number of times. This rearrangement joins TRBV6-5 to TRBJ2-5; 10 bases align to TRBD2. The ends lost 4 bases at V and 4 bases at J; junction bases unmatched: 6. The CDR3 has 15 residues. Germline V gene data show CDR1 as MNHEY and CDR2 as SVGAGI. The CDR3 protein is CASSSLSSGGETQYF. CDR3 bases: TGTGCCAGCAGTTCCTTATCTAGCGGGGGAGAGACCCAGTACTTC.

This sequence joins TRBV30 and TRBJ1-6; possibly TRBD1 for D (5 bases). CDR3 length: 15 amino acids. From germline, CDR1 is GTSNPN and CDR2 SVGIG (reference sequence). The germline V and J ends were trimmed by 0 bases and 0 bases, with 6 bases remaining between them. In nucleotides, the CDR3 is TGTGCCTGGAGTGTAGACAGCTCCTATAATTCACCCCTCCACTTT. Translated: CAWSVDSSYNSPLHF.

V gene TRBV5-1 combines with J gene TRBJ2-2; D is possibly TRBD1 (6 bases). The CDR3 totals 16 residues. Looked up from germline, CDR1 is SGHRS and CDR2 is YFSETQ. Between the trimmed V and J ends, which lost 4 bases and 6 bases, there was a span of 19 bases. The CDR3, as DNA: TGCGCCAGCAGCCCAAACCCCACAGGGTTAGCCGGGGAGCTGTTTTTT. Its translation: CASSPNPTGLAGELFF.

This rearrangement joins TRBV30 to TRBJ1-2; perhaps TRBD1 as D (6 bases). The CDR3 is 14 residues long. V was clipped by 1 base and J by 4 bases, with 13 bases between them. Looked up from germline, CDR1 is GTSNPN and CDR2 is SVGIG (reference sequence). CDR3 DNA: TGTGCCTGGAGTGGACAGGATATTTCCTATGGCTACACCTTC. This encodes CAWSGQDISYGYTF.

V usage is TRBV11-2 and J usage is TRBJ1-1; 7 nucleotides align to TRBD1. The CDR3 consists of 15 residues. Germline V gene data show CDR1 as SGHAT and CDR2 as FQNNGV. V lost 0 bases, J lost 4 bases, and 5 bases stayed unmatched. The CDR3 coding sequence is TGTGCCAGCAGCTTAGATAGGACAGGCGGCACTGAAGCTTTCTTT. Its translation is CASSLDRTGGTEAFF.

The chain combines TRBV28 with TRBJ2-3; TRBD1 is a possible D gene (7 bases). V gave up 5 bases and J gave up 2 bases, with 14 bases separating them. The CDR3 is 15 residues long. The germline V gene has CDR1 MDHEN and CDR2 SYDVKM. Here the CDR3 reads CASSPQGGYTDTQYF. Written as DNA, the CDR3 is TGTGCCAGCAGTCCGCAGGGGGGCTACACAGATACGCAGTATTTT.

The genes are TRBV7-2 and TRBJ2-1; the match to TRBD2 covers 7 bases. Germline values: CDR1 SGHTA, CDR2 FQGNSA. V shed 10 bases, J shed 3 bases, and the junction held 3 bases outside the gene matches. The CDR3 runs 12 residues. CDR3 bases: TGTGCCATAGGGGACTACTACAATGAGCAGTTCTTC. Amino acid sequence: CAIGDYYNEQFF.

The chain recombines TRBV18 with TRBJ2-6; D gene uncertain. This CDR3 contains 16 residues. Germline values: CDR1 KGHSH, CDR2 LQKENI. Trimming took off 0 bases at V and 1 base at J, with 7 bases between the two ends. The CDR3 loop is CASSPPSHSGANVLTF. CDR3 DNA sequence: TGTGCCAGCTCACCACCGAGTCATTCTGGGGCCAACGTCCTGACTTTC.

The chain couples TRBV2 to TRBJ2-3; 8 bases match TRBD2. The trim removed 7 bases at V and 6 bases at J, leaving 6 bases unmatched. This CDR3 comprises 13 residues. CDR1 and CDR2 from the germline V gene are SNHLY and FYNNEI. The CDR3 bases are TGTGCCAGCACGGGACTAGGGCGCGATACGCAGTATTTT. Encoded protein: CASTGLGRDTQYF. Drawing the rest from reference TRBV2 and TRBJ2-3, the complete variable domain is EPEVTQTPSHQVTQMGQEVILRCVPISNHLYFYWYRQILGQKVEFLVSFYNNEISEKSEIFDDQFSVERPDGSNFTLKIRSTKLEDSAMYFCASTGLGRDTQYFGPGTRLTVL.

This clone was seen only once. J is TRBJ1-2 and V is TRBV6-5; 7 bases align to TRBD1. The CDR3 is 14 amino acids. Germline CDR1 MNHEY, CDR2 SVGAGI. Losses at the gene ends were 6 bases for V and 7 bases for J; bases not matched to a gene: 11. CDR3 region: CASSSGQALPGYTF. In nucleotides, the CDR3 is TGTGCCAGCAGCTCAGGACAGGCCCTCCCTGGCTACACCTTC.

This rearrangement joins TRBV6-5 to TRBJ2-7; tentative D call: TRBD2 (6 bases). Germline V CDR1 and CDR2: MNHEY, SVGAGI. This CDR3 region has 15 residues. Trimming took 0 bases from V and 1 from J, leaving 10 bases between them. CDR3 loop: CASSYSAGRSYEQYF. The CDR3 nucleotides read TGTGCCAGCAGTTACTCGGCAGGGAGGTCCTACGAGCAGTACTTC.

As to this clone: A junction boundary mismatches the germline segment, possibly from a read error. The chain is built from TRBV6-6 and TRBJ1-2; no reliable D call. Germline V gives CDR1 MNHNY, CDR2 SVGAGI (reference sequence). The CDR3 loop spans 14 amino acids. The CDR3 DNA reads as TGTGCCAGCAGTTACTCCGCACCGGCGGATGGCTGCACCTTC. Protein product: CASSYSAPADGCTF.

This rearrangement joins TRBV5-4 to TRBJ2-7; 7 bases match TRBD1. Per germline, CDR1 SGHNT and CDR2 YYREEE (reference sequence). The V gene end was trimmed by 4 bases and the J gene end by 6 bases; junction bases not matched to a gene: 4. This CDR3 region has 12 residues. The CDR3 here is CASSLTGVEQYF. CDR3 nucleotides: TGTGCCAGCAGCCTCACAGGGGTCGAGCAGTACTTC.

CDR3 in DNA: TGTGCCAGCAGTTACTGGGGACAGATGAACACTGAAGCTTTCTTT. Translating gives CASSYWGQMNTEAFF. The chain recombines TRBV6-5 with TRBJ1-1; 7 nucleotides agree with TRBD1. In germline, CDR1 is MNHEY, CDR2 SVGAGI. The CDR3 totals 15 residues. V shed 1 base, J shed 0 bases, and the junction held 2 bases outside the gene matches.

This clone was recorded at least ten times. The chain couples TRBV4-3 to TRBJ2-3; 10 bases fit TRBD1. The CDR3 runs to 15 residues. After removal of 3 bases from V and 5 bases from J, the junction contained 5 bases not matched to a gene. Germline lookup yields CDR1 LGHNA and CDR2 YSLEER. CDR3 residues: CASSQDRGGVDTQYF. CDR3 in DNA: TGCGCCAGCAGCCAGGACAGGGGGGGAGTAGATACGCAGTATTTT.

This clone was seen a few times. The chain combines TRBV5-1 with TRBJ2-7; D remains ambiguous. V lost 0 bases and J lost 4, with 11 bases in between. Germline CDR1 SGHRS, CDR2 YFSETQ. This CDR3 comprises 14 residues. CDR3 loop: CASSLGHLEYEQYF. The CDR3 region has the DNA TGCGCCAGCAGCTTGGGGCACCTGGAGTACGAGCAGTACTTC.

The J gene is TRBJ2-1, the V gene TRBV5-1; 8 nucleotides align to TRBD1. Germline V gene lookup returns CDR1 SGHRS and CDR2 YFSETQ. The CDR3 length is 13 residues. Unmatched junction bases numbered 6, after V lost 4 bases and J lost 9 bases. The CDR3: CASSTLTGVEQFF. DNA of the CDR3: TGCGCCAGCAGCACCTTGACAGGGGTTGAGCAGTTCTTC.

This sequence joins TRBV18 and TRBJ1-6, with D perhaps TRBD1 (5 bases). The V gene's germline CDR1 is KGHSH and CDR2 LQKENI. V lost 3 bases and J lost 6, with 9 bases in between. The CDR3 runs 14 residues. CDR3 sequence reads: CASSPPGGNSPLHF. CDR3 coding DNA: TGTGCCAGCTCACCCCCCGGGGGTAATTCACCCCTCCACTTT.

V gene TRBV19 combines with J gene TRBJ1-3; tentatively, D is TRBD1 (6 bases). The CDR3 sequence is 15 residues long. V lost 7 bases and J 4 bases, leaving 17 bases between the germline ends. The V gene's germline CDR1 is LNHDA and CDR2 SQIVND (reference sequence). The CDR3 loop reads CASITPTGRGNTIYF. CDR3 bases: TGTGCCAGTATCACGCCAACAGGGAGAGGAAACACCATATATTTT.

This chain links TRBV19 with TRBJ1-5, with 7 bases identical to TRBD1. Trimming cost V 4 bases and J 6 bases; bases outside gene matches: 9. The length of the CDR3 is 15 residues. Germline lookup yields CDR1 LNHDA and CDR2 SQIVND (reference sequence). The CDR3 DNA reads TGTGCCAGTAGTAGTTCGGAGGGGGCAGCTCAGCCCCAGCATTTT. It encodes CASSSSEGAAQPQHF.

This chain joins TRBV4-1 and TRBJ1-5; TRBD1 matches at 9 bases. CDR3 length equals 15 residues. V shed 0 bases, J shed 7 bases, and the junction held 4 bases outside the gene matches. Germline V gene sequence: CDR1 MGHRA, CDR2 YSYEKL. This CDR3 is CASSQETGGGQPQHF. The CDR3 coding sequence is TGCGCCAGCAGCCAAGAGACAGGGGGTGGCCAGCCCCAGCATTTT.

The rearrangement uses TRBV19 and TRBJ2-2; D is uncertain. V lost 1 base and J 8 bases, leaving 8 bases between the germline ends. This CDR3 comprises 13 residues. The V gene's germline CDR1 is LNHDA and CDR2 SQIVND (reference sequence). The CDR3 sequence is CASSIVFGGELFF. As DNA, the CDR3 is TGTGCCAGTAGTATAGTGTTCGGTGGGGAGCTGTTTTTT. The variable domain in full, completed from reference TRBV19 and TRBJ2-2, reads DGGITQSPKYLFRKEGQNVTLSCEQNLNHDAMYWYRQDPGQGLRLIYYSQIVNDFQKGDIAEGYSVSREKKESFPLTVTSAQKNPTAFYLCASSIVFGGELFFGEGSRLTVL.

The J gene is TRBJ2-2, the V gene TRBV12-5; TRBD2 agrees at 8 bases. From germline, CDR1 is LGHNT and CDR2 FRNRAP. With 2 bases clipped from V and 1 base from J, the junction kept 3 bases outside the gene matches. This CDR3 is built from 16 residues. The CDR3 nucleotides are TGTGCTAGTGGTTTGAAACTAGCGGAGAACACCGGGGAGCTGTTTTTT. Its translation is CASGLKLAENTGELFF.